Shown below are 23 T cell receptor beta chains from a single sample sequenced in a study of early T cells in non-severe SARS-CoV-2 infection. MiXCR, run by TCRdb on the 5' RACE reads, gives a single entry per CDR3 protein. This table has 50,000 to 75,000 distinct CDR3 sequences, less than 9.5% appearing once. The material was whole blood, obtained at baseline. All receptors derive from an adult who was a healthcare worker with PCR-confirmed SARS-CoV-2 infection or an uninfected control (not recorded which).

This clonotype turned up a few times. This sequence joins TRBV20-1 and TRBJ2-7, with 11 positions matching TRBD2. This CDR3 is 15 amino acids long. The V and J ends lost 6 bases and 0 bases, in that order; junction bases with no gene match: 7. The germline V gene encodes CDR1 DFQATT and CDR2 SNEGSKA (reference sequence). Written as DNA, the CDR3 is TGCAGTGCCCGAGGGACTAGCGGTAGCTCCTACGAGCAGTACTTC. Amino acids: CSARGTSGSSYEQYF.

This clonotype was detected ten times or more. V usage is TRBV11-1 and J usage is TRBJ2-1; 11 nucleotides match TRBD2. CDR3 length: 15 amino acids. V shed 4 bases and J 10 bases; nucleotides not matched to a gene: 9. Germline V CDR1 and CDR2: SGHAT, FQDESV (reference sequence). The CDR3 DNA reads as TGTGCCAGCAGCTCAAAACTAGCGGGAGCCTCGGAGCAGTTCTTC. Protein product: CASSSKLAGASEQFF.

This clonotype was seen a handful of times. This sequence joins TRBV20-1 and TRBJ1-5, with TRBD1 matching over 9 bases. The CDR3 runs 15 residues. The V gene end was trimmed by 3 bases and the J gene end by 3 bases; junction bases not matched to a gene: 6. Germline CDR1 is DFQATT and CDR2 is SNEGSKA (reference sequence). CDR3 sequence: CSARGQGFFNQPQHF. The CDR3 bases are TGCAGTGCTAGGGGACAGGGCTTCTTCAATCAGCCCCAGCATTTT.

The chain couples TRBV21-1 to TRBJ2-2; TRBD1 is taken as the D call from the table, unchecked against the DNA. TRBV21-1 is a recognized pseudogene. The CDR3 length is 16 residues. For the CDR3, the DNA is TGTGCCAGCGGCAAGGACAGGGCGGTTTTCACCGGGGAGCTGTTTTTT. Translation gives CASGKDRAVFTGELFF.

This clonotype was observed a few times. For the CDR3, the DNA is TGTGCCAGCAGTTTTCATTGGGAGGACCCTAGCACAGATACGCAGTATTTT. As protein: CASSFHWEDPSTDTQYF. The chain recombines TRBV12-3 or TRBV12-4 with TRBJ2-3; weak D call: TRBD2 (6 bases). CDR3 size: 17 residues. Trimming pared 3 bases from V and 0 bases from J, leaving 16 bases between.

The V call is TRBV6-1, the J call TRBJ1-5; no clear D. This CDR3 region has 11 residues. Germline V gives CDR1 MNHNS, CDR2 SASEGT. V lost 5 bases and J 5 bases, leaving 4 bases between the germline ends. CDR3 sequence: CASSTHQPQHF. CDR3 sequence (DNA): TGTGCCAGCAGTACCCATCAGCCCCAGCATTTT.

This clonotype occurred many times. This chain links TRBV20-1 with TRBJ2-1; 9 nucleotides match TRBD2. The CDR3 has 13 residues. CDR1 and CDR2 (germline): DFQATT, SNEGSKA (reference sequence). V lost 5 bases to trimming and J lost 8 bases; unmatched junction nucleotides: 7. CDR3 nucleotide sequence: TGCAGTGCTCATGGGACTAGCAGCTATGAGCAGTTCTTC. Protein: CSAHGTSSYEQFF.

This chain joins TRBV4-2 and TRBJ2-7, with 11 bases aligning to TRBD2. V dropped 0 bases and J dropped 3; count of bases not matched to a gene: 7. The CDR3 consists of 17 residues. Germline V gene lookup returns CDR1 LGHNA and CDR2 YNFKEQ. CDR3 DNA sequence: TGTGCCAGCAGCCAAGATCGGACAGGGACTAGCGGCTACGAGCAGTACTTC. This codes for CASSQDRTGTSGYEQYF.

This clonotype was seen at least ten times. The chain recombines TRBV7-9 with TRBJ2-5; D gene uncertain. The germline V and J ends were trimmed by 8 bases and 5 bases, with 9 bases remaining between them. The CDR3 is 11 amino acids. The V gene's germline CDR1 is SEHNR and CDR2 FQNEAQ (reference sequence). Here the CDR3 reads CASDLLETQYF. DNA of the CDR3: TGTGCCAGCGACCTGCTCGAGACCCAGTACTTC.

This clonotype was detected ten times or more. For the CDR3, the DNA is TGTGCAAGAAGTTTCGGACTAGCGGGATACGAGCAGTACTTC. The encoded protein is CARSFGLAGYEQYF. The rearrangement uses TRBV12-2 and TRBJ2-7; the table's D call TRBD2 went unverified against the DNA. TRBV12-2 is a pseudogene. The CDR3 consists of 14 residues.

For the CDR3, the DNA is TGTGCCAGCAGTAGTGAGCCGTGGCGGATCCAAGAGACCCAGTACTTC. Protein product: CASSSEPWRIQETQYF. The chain is built from TRBV6-2 or TRBV6-3 and TRBJ2-5, with D uncertain. Trimming removed 5 bases at V and 1 base at J, with 17 bases between. Germline CDR1 reads MNHEY; CDR2 reads SVGEGT. This CDR3 region has 16 residues.

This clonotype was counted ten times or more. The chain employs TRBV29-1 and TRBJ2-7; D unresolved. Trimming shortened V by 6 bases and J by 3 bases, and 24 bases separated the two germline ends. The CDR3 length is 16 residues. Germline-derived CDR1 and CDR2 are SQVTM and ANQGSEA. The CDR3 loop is CSVHKRNKPIVYEQYF. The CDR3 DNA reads TGCAGCGTCCACAAAAGGAACAAACCCATAGTCTACGAGCAGTACTTC.

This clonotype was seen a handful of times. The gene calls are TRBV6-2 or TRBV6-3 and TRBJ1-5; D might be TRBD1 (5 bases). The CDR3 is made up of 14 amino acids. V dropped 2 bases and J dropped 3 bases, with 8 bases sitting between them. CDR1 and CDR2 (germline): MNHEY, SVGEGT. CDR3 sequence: CASSYGGFNQPQHF. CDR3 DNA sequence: TGTGCCAGCAGTTACGGGGGGTTCAATCAGCCCCAGCATTTT.

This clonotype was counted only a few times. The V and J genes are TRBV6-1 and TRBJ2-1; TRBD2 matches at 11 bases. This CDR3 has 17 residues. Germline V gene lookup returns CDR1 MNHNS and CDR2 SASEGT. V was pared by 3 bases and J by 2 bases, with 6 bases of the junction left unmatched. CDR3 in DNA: TGTGCCAGCAGTGAGGCGCGACTAGCGGGACCCTACAATGAGCAGTTCTTC. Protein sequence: CASSEARLAGPYNEQFF.

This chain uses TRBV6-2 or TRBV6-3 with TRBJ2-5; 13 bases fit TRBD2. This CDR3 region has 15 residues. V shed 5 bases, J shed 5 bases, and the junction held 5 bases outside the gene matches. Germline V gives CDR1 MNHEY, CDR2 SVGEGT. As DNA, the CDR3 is TGTGCCAGCAGTCGGGGACTAGCGGGATCGGAGACCCAGTACTTC. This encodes CASSRGLAGSETQYF.

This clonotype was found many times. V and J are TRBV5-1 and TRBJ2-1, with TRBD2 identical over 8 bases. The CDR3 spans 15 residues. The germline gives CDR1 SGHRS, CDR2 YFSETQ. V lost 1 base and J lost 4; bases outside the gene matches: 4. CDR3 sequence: CASSLRPSGYNEQFF. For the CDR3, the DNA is TGCGCCAGCAGCTTGAGGCCTAGCGGGTACAATGAGCAGTTCTTC.

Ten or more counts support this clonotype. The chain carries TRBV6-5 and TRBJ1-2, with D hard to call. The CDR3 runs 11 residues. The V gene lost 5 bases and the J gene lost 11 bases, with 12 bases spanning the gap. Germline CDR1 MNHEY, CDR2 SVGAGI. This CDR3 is CASSGGGIYTF. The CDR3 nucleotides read TGTGCCAGCAGTGGAGGAGGGATTTACACCTTC.

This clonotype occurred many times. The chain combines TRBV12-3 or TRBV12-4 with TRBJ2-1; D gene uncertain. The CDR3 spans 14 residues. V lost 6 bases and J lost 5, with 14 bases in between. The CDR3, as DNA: TGTGCCAGCAGCCCGAGACCACCGAACAATGAGCAGTTCTTC. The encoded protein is CASSPRPPNNEQFF.

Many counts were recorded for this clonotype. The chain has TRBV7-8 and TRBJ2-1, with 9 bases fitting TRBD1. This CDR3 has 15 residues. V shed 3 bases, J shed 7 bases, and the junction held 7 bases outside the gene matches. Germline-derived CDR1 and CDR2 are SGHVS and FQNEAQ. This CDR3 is CASSLGQGNGNEQFF. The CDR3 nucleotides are TGTGCCAGCAGCTTGGGACAGGGCAATGGAAATGAGCAGTTCTTC.

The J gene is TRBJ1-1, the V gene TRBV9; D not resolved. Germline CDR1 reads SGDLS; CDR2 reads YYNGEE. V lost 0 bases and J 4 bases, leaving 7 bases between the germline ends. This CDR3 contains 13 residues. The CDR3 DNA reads TGTGCCAGCAGCGTAGGGCAGACCACTGAAGCTTTCTTT. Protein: CASSVGQTTEAFF.

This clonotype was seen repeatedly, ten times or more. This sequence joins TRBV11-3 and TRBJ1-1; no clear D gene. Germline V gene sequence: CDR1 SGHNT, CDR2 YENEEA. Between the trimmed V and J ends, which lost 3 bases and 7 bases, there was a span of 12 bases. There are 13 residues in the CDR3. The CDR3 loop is CASSLSEGLEAFF. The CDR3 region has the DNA TGTGCCAGCAGCTTGTCAGAAGGACTTGAAGCTTTCTTT.

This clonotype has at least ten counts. The CDR3 here is CASSVGRGVNEAFF. CDR3 nucleotides: TGTGCCAGCAGCGTAGGTCGGGGCGTGAATGAAGCTTTCTTT. The chain is built from TRBV9 and TRBJ1-1; D is possibly TRBD1 (5 bases). The germline CDR1 and CDR2 sequences are SGDLS and YYNGEE. The CDR3 length is 14 residues. Trimming removed 0 bases from V and 7 bases from J, with 13 bases in between.

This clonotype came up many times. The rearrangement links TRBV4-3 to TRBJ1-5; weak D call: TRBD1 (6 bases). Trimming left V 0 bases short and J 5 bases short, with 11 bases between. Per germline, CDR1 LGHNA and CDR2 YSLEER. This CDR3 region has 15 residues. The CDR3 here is CASSQDGSGDQPQHF. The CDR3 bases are TGCGCCAGCAGCCAAGATGGATCAGGGGATCAGCCCCAGCATTTT.